The clone carrying this T cell receptor beta chain was counted once. The sample is drawn from a study of shared clonotypes between healthy human individuals. Trimming at V came to 5 bases and at J to 11 bases, leaving 13 bases not matched to a gene. CDR1 is MNHEY, CDR2 SVGAGI, per germline. The CDR3 loop spans 15 amino acids. Nashville, Tennessee was home to all donors, who were Caucasian adults. Only in-frame clones appear in the TCRdb table, and some are missing; sequencing was by immunoSEQ multiplex PCR. The sample carries 2 million to 2.5 million clones, more than 90% recorded once. The rearrangement uses TRBV6-5 and TRBJ1-4; 8 bases fit TRBD1. The TCR was taken from a man between 18 and 35 years old in good health. The sequencing input was naive CD4+ T cells sorted from blood. Stated subset: CD45RA+ positively selected. The CDR3: CASSPGTGPMRKLFF. The CDR3 DNA follows: TGTGCCAGCAGTCCCGGGACAGGCCCGATGCGGAAACTGTTTTTT.